Listed below are T cell receptor beta chains from one sample, sequenced in a study of blood T cell repertoires in COVID-19. The method was immunoSEQ multiplex PCR; TCRdb's version includes in-frame clones alone and lacks a portion of them. The sample lists 210,000 or so clones, 80% to 85% occurring once. Sequencing was done on a sample of peripheral blood. These receptors all stem from a woman older than 75 with active or convalescent COVID-19. Both conserved end residues are part of each CDR3. The D gene is left open where the match is weak. Clone size is not always given. Where it is, it says once, few, many or a class for expanded clones.

size: .
V: TRBV28
D: .
J: TRBJ1-1
DNA: TGTGCCAGCAGTTTAGTCACCCCGGGCAGGAGGACTGAAGCTTTCTTT
CDR3: CASSLVTPGRRTEAFF

size: .
V: TRBV2
D: .
J: TRBJ2-1
DNA: TGTGCCAGCAGTCCTGAGGGGCAGGGGGGTGATGAGCAGTTCTTC
CDR3: CASSPEGQGGDEQFF

size: .
V: TRBV7-7
D: TRBD2
J: TRBJ2-3
DNA: TGTGCTAGCAGCTTAGAGTCAGGGCCGGGGGGAACAGATACGCAGTATTTT
CDR3: CASSLESGPGGTDTQYF

size: .
V: TRBV7-2
D: TRBD2
J: TRBJ2-3
DNA: TGTGCCAGCAGTCCAATAGCGGGGGGAATCACAGATACGCAGTATTTT
CDR3: CASSPIAGGITDTQYF

size: .
V: TRBV4-1
D: .
J: TRBJ2-4
DNA: TGCGCCAGCAGCCAATCTAGTAACGAAAACATTCAGTACTTC
CDR3: CASSQSSNENIQYF

size: .
V: TRBV28
D: .
J: TRBJ2-5
DNA: TGTGCCAGTCAAAGAACAGAACAAGAGACCCAGTACTTC
CDR3: CASQRTEQETQYF

size: .
V: TRBV2
D: TRBD1
J: TRBJ1-2
DNA: TGTGCCAGCAGGGAACAGGGGGTCAACTATGGCTACACCTTC
CDR3: CASREQGVNYGYTF

size: .
V: TRBV6-6
D: TRBD2
J: TRBJ2-1
DNA: TGTGCCAGCAGTTACGGCGGGGGAGGCTATGAGCAGTTCTTC
CDR3: CASSYGGGGYEQFF

size: .
V: TRBV10-3
D: TRBD2
J: TRBJ2-3
DNA: TGTGCCATCAGTCTTGGGACTACCTCTAGCACAGATACGCAGTATTTT
CDR3: CAISLGTTSSTDTQYF

size: .
V: TRBV7-9
D: TRBD1
J: TRBJ1-3
DNA: TGTGCCAGCAGCTTGGACAGGGGAAACACCATATATTTT
CDR3: CASSLDRGNTIYF

size: .
V: TRBV7-2
D: .
J: TRBJ2-3
DNA: TGTGCCAGCAGCTTAGATCCGTTCACAGATACGCAGTATTTT
CDR3: CASSLDPFTDTQYF

size: .
V: TRBV5-1
D: .
J: TRBJ1-5
DNA: TGCGCCAGCAGCTTGGTTATGGGCCAGCCCCAGCATTTT
CDR3: CASSLVMGQPQHF

size: .
V: TRBV3-1/TRBV3-2
D: .
J: TRBJ1-4
DNA: TGTGCCAGCAGCCAAGGCTCCCTCACTTTGCTAGAAGGTGAAAAACTGTTTTTT
CDR3: CASSQGSLTLLEGEKLFF

size: once
V: TRBV18
D: TRBD1
J: TRBJ2-7
DNA: TGTGCCAGCTCACCACCCTCGACAGGGTTTGACGAGCAGTACTTC
CDR3: CASSPPSTGFDEQYF

size: .
V: TRBV19
D: TRBD1
J: TRBJ1-1
DNA: TGTGCCAGTAGTATGACAGGGGTTGACACTGAAGCTTTCTTT
CDR3: CASSMTGVDTEAFF

size: .
V: TRBV2
D: .
J: TRBJ1-2
DNA: TGTGCCAGCAGTCAACAGAGGGTAGAGTTTACTTCCTACACCTTC
CDR3: CASSQQRVEFTSYTF

size: .
V: TRBV14
D: TRBD2
J: TRBJ2-3
DNA: TGTGCCAGCAGCCAAGATCCCCCGGGACTAGCGGGAGTTGAATCAGATACGCAGTATTTT
CDR3: CASSQDPPGLAGVESDTQYF

size: .
V: TRBV28
D: .
J: TRBJ1-1
DNA: TGTGCCAGCAGTTCACTTTTGAACACTGAAGCTTTCTTT
CDR3: CASSSLLNTEAFF

size: .
V: TRBV2
D: .
J: TRBJ1-1
DNA: TGTGCCAGCAGAGACGAAAGACAGCTGAACACTGAAGCTTTCTTT
CDR3: CASRDERQLNTEAFF

size: .
V: TRBV10-3
D: .
J: TRBJ1-6
DNA: TGTGCCATCAGCAAGGGAGACAGGCAGAATTCACCCCTCCACTTT
CDR3: CAISKGDRQNSPLHF

size: .
V: TRBV19
D: .
J: TRBJ2-5
DNA: TGTGCCAGTAGTATAACGGGGTCTCAAGAGACCCAGTACTTC
CDR3: CASSITGSQETQYF

size: .
V: TRBV9
D: TRBD1
J: TRBJ1-2
DNA: TGTGCCAGCAGCGGGGGGACAGGGGTCTATGGCTACACCTTC
CDR3: CASSGGTGVYGYTF

size: .
V: TRBV10-3
D: TRBD2
J: TRBJ2-5
DNA: TGTGCCATCAGTGTGGGACTAGCGCAAATCCAAGAGACCCAGTACTTC
CDR3: CAISVGLAQIQETQYF

size: .
V: TRBV5-6
D: TRBD1
J: TRBJ2-3
DNA: TGTGCCAGCAGCACCCGACAGGGCGGTTCCACAGATACGCAGTATTTT
CDR3: CASSTRQGGSTDTQYF

size: .
V: TRBV6-2/TRBV6-3
D: TRBD1
J: TRBJ1-2
DNA: TGTGCCAGCAGTCAGGGGGCCTATGGCTACACCTTC
CDR3: CASSQGAYGYTF

size: .
V: TRBV30
D: .
J: TRBJ1-2
DNA: TGTGCCTGGAGGGACAAACAGGGCCTCTATGGCTACACCTTC
CDR3: CAWRDKQGLYGYTF

size: .
V: TRBV28
D: TRBD1
J: TRBJ1-4
DNA: TGTGCCAGCACCGCACGACAGGGGAGGAATGAAAAACTGTTTTTT
CDR3: CASTARQGRNEKLFF

size: .
V: TRBV9
D: TRBD1
J: TRBJ1-2
DNA: TGTGCCAGCAGCTCGCAGACAGGGGCCGTAGTCGATGGCTACACCTTC
CDR3: CASSSQTGAVVDGYTF

size: .
V: TRBV4-3
D: TRBD2
J: TRBJ2-5
DNA: TGCGCCAGCAGCCAAGTGACTGGGGGGGTGACCCAGTACTTC
CDR3: CASSQVTGGVTQYF

size: .
V: TRBV3-1/TRBV3-2
D: TRBD2
J: TRBJ2-1
DNA: TGTGCCAGCAGCCGCGGGACTACTTCCTACAATGAGCAGTTCTTC
CDR3: CASSRGTTSYNEQFF

size: .
V: TRBV27
D: .
J: TRBJ2-7
DNA: TGTGCCAGCAGTTTAAGGACAGCCAAATACGAGCAGTACTTC
CDR3: CASSLRTAKYEQYF

size: .
V: TRBV6-1
D: TRBD2
J: TRBJ2-1
DNA: TGTGCCAGCAGTGAAGTGCCGGGGAGGGGCTACAATGAGCAGTTCTTC
CDR3: CASSEVPGRGYNEQFF

size: .
V: TRBV28
D: TRBD1
J: TRBJ2-3
DNA: TGTGCCAGCAGAGAGGGACAGGGTGCCGATACGCAGTATTTT
CDR3: CASREGQGADTQYF

size: .
V: TRBV5-1
D: TRBD1
J: TRBJ1-4
DNA: TGCGCCAGCCAGGGGGCGAGGGAAAAACTGTTTTTT
CDR3: CASQGAREKLFF

size: .
V: TRBV3-1/TRBV3-2
D: .
J: TRBJ1-2
DNA: TGTGCCAGCAGCAGCCGGCGGGGGCGATTGTATGGCTACACCTTC
CDR3: CASSSRRGRLYGYTF

size: .
V: TRBV5-1
D: .
J: TRBJ1-4
DNA: TGCGCCAGCAGCCCACAGGGAAGAAATGAAAAACTGTTTTTT
CDR3: CASSPQGRNEKLFF

size: .
V: TRBV5-1
D: .
J: TRBJ2-1
DNA: TGCGCCAGCAGCCCCACCAACCAACAGGGCAATGAGCAGTTCTTC
CDR3: CASSPTNQQGNEQFF

size: few
V: TRBV6-5
D: .
J: TRBJ2-3
DNA: TGTGCCAGCAGATCGTCAACTCAGAGGGATACGCAGTATTTT
CDR3: CASRSSTQRDTQYF

size: .
V: TRBV3-1/TRBV3-2
D: .
J: TRBJ2-7
DNA: TGTGCCAGCAGCCAAGATACCACGGCTAGGAACTACGAGCAGTACTTC
CDR3: CASSQDTTARNYEQYF

size: .
V: TRBV19
D: TRBD2
J: TRBJ2-3
DNA: TGTGCCAGTACCTCCCCCTCTAGCGGGGGGCGGGATACGCAGTATTTT
CDR3: CASTSPSSGGRDTQYF

size: .
V: TRBV11-3
D: .
J: TRBJ1-1
DNA: TGTGCCAGCAGCTTAGATGAGGGACTAGGGACTGAAGCTTTCTTT
CDR3: CASSLDEGLGTEAFF